These 15 T cell receptor beta chains originate from one sample sequenced in a study of radiation and T cells in renal cell carcinoma. Described time point: baseline pretreatment blood. Described treatment: 15 Gy SBRT to primary tumor, nephrectomy 4 weeks later. The method was immunoSEQ multiplex PCR; TCRdb's version includes in-frame clones alone and lacks a portion of them. The top ten clones hold about 7.9% of a sample with 100,000 or so clones, approximately 86% of them seen once. Sequenced here: blood, sampled from a patient whose treatment included radiotherapy and nephrectomy. Receptors originate from a man in his fifties with renal cell carcinoma.

This chain connects TRBV27 to TRBJ2-3; 13 bases map to TRBD2. V lost 5 bases and J lost 3; bases outside the gene matches: 8. The germline CDR1 and CDR2 sequences are MNHEY and SMNVEV (reference sequence). This CDR3 has 17 amino acids. The CDR3, as DNA: TGTGCCAGCAGTGGACTAGCGGGGGAGTTGAGGACAGATACGCAGTATTTT. It translates to CASSGLAGELRTDTQYF.

This rearrangement joins TRBV28 to TRBJ2-3; weak D call: TRBD2 (5 bases). This CDR3 has 12 residues. CDR1 MDHEN and CDR2 SYDVKM come from the germline V gene. The germline V and J ends were trimmed by 6 bases and 4 bases, with 8 bases remaining between them. The CDR3 reads CASSWGADTQYF. The CDR3 DNA sequence: TGTGCCAGCAGCTGGGGAGCAGATACGCAGTATTTT.

As regards this clone: The junction departs from the called germline gene at one end, perhaps through a read error. This sequence joins TRBV7-9 and TRBJ2-7; D might be TRBD1 (5 bases). CDR1 and CDR2 (germline): SEHNR, FQNEAQ (reference sequence). The CDR3 spans 12 residues. DNA of the CDR3: TGTGCCAGCAGCCGACAGACCTATGAGCAGTACTTC. It specifies CASSRQTYEQYF.

This chain joins TRBV19 and TRBJ1-5, with 9 bases aligning to TRBD1. The junction had 7 bases not matched to a gene; V was cut back by 4 bases and J by 9 bases. There are 14 residues in the CDR3. Germline loops: CDR1 LNHDA, CDR2 SQIVND (reference sequence). The DNA of the CDR3 is TGTGCCAGTAGTAGAGGGGACAGGGAGTCGCCCCAGCATTTT. The encoded protein is CASSRGDRESPQHF.

V usage is TRBV19 and J usage is TRBJ1-2, with no clear D. The germline V gene encodes CDR1 LNHDA and CDR2 SQIVND (reference sequence). The V end lost 5 bases, the J end lost 2 bases, and 9 bases lay between the germline ends. There are 13 residues in the CDR3. Written as DNA, the CDR3 is TGTGCCAGTAGTCCCTCCTCGAACTATGGCTACACCTTC. Its translation is CASSPSSNYGYTF.

This clone appeared once. A read error may produce the germline difference seen at one junction end. The rearrangement uses TRBV6-1 and TRBJ1-5; D not certain. Germline V gene lookup returns CDR1 MNHNS and CDR2 SASEGT. This CDR3 is 13 amino acids long. CDR3 region: CVSSEMESQPQHF. CDR3 sequence (DNA): TGTGTCAGCAGTGAAATGGAAAGTCAGCCCCAGCATTTT.

CDR3 nucleotide sequence: TGTGCCAGCACGCTAGACCTCGGAGGGGCCAACGTCCTGACTTTC. Protein sequence: CASTLDLGGANVLTF. This chain joins TRBV5-4 and TRBJ2-6; no definite D call. Germline lookup yields CDR1 SGHNT and CDR2 YYREEE (reference sequence). The V end lost 6 bases, the J end lost 4 bases, and 14 bases lay between the germline ends. The CDR3 has 15 residues.

A single count supports this clone. The chain is built from TRBV5-1 and TRBJ2-1, with a weak D call TRBD2 (6 bases). Germline values: CDR1 SGHRS, CDR2 YFSETQ. The CDR3 sequence is 14 residues long. V dropped 6 bases and J dropped 0 bases, with 10 bases sitting between them. Here the CDR3 DNA reads TGCGCCAGCATGATCGGGAGCTCCTACAATGAGCAGTTCTTC. Translation gives CASMIGSSYNEQFF. The variable domain in full, completed from reference TRBV5-1 and TRBJ2-1, reads KAGVTQTPRYLIKTRGQQVTLSCSPISGHRSVSWYQQTPGQGLQFLFEYFSETQRNKGNFPGRFSGRQFSNSRSEMNVSTLELGDSALYLCASMIGSSYNEQFFGPGTRLTVL.

V and J are TRBV7-8 and TRBJ1-6, with D possibly matching TRBD1 (5 bases). Germline V lookup: CDR1 SGHVS, CDR2 FQNEAQ. CDR3 size: 18 residues. Between the trimmed V and J ends, which lost 5 bases and 0 bases, there was a span of 17 bases. The CDR3 here is CASSVRGQPLSYNSPLHF. CDR3 in DNA: TGTGCCAGCAGCGTCCGGGGCCAACCACTCTCCTATAATTCACCCCTCCACTTT.

This clone was picked up one time. The rearrangement uses TRBV9 and TRBJ1-2; tentative D call: TRBD1 (5 bases). CDR1 and CDR2 (germline): SGDLS, YYNGEE. The CDR3 consists of 15 residues. Trimming shortened V by 0 bases and J by 4 bases, and 13 bases separated the two germline ends. The CDR3 DNA sequence: TGTGCCAGCAGCGTAGGACTTTGGGGGACCTATGGCTACACCTTC. Amino acid sequence: CASSVGLWGTYGYTF.

This chain joins TRBV7-9 and TRBJ2-1, with D uncertain. In germline, CDR1 is SEHNR, CDR2 FQNEAQ (reference sequence). The CDR3 is 13 amino acids. V was clipped by 5 bases and J by 0 bases, with 5 bases between them. The CDR3: CASSPSSYNEQFF. The CDR3, as DNA: TGTGCCAGCAGCCCCAGCTCCTACAATGAGCAGTTCTTC.

The genes are TRBV6-6 and TRBJ2-3; D call uncertain. The germline CDR1 and CDR2 sequences are MNHNY and SVGAGI (reference sequence). There are 12 residues in the CDR3. The V end lost 6 bases, the J end lost 4 bases, and 8 bases lay between the germline ends. The CDR3 bases are TGTGCCAGCAGCCCCATGTCAGATACGCAGTATTTT. This translates into CASSPMSDTQYF.

There are a few counts of this clone. V usage is TRBV6-6 and J usage is TRBJ1-2; tentatively, D is TRBD1 (6 bases). The V gene lost 5 bases and the J gene lost 3 bases, with 13 bases spanning the gap. The germline V gene has CDR1 MNHNY and CDR2 SVGAGI (reference sequence). The CDR3 has 14 residues. Written as DNA, the CDR3 is TGTGCCAGCAGTAGAACGACAGGCGACTATGGCTACACCTTC. Translating it yields CASSRTTGDYGYTF.

This sequence joins TRBV6-5 and TRBJ2-7; 8 positions match TRBD1. Germline CDR1 is MNHEY and CDR2 is SVGAGI. This CDR3 comprises 15 residues. After removal of 5 bases from V and 4 bases from J, the junction contained 10 bases not matched to a gene. The CDR3 is CASSVEQGASYEQYF. The DNA of the CDR3 is TGTGCCAGCAGTGTTGAGCAGGGGGCTTCTTACGAGCAGTACTTC.

The genes are TRBV4-1 and TRBJ2-7, with D uncertain. The CDR3 spans 15 residues. Trimming stripped 1 base from V and 3 bases from J, with 13 bases between. The V gene's germline CDR1 is MGHRA and CDR2 YSYEKL. CDR3 amino acids: CASSQVMDASYEQYF. The CDR3 coding sequence is TGCGCCAGCAGCCAAGTAATGGACGCGAGCTACGAGCAGTACTTC.